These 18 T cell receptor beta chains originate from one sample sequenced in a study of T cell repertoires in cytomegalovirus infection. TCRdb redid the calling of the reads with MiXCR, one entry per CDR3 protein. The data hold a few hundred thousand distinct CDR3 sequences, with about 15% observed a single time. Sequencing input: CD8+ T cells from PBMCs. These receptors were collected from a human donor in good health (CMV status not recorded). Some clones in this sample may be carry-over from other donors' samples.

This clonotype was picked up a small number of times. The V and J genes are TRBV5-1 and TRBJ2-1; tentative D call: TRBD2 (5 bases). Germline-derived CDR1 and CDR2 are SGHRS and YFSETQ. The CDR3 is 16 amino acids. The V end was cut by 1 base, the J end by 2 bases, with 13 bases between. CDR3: CASSLQNVEAYNEQFF. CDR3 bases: TGCGCCAGCAGCTTGCAAAATGTGGAGGCCTACAATGAGCAGTTCTTC.

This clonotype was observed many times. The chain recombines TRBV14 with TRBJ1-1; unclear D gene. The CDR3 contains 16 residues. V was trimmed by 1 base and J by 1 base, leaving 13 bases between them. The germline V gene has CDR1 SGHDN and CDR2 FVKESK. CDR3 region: CASSQVRPTPNTEAFF. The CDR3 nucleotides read TGTGCCAGCAGCCAAGTTAGACCCACCCCGAACACTGAAGCTTTCTTT.

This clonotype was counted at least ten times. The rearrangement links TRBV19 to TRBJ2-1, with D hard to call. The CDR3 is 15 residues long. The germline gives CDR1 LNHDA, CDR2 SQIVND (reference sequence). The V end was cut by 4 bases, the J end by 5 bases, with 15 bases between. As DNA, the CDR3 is TGTGCCAGTAGTAGTCTGCCCTTAGGGCACAATGAGCAGTTCTTC. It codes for CASSSLPLGHNEQFF.

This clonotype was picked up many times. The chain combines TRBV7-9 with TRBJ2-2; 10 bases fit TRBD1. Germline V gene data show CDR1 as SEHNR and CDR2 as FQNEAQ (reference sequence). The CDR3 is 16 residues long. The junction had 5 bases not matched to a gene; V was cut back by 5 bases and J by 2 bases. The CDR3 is CASSPWTGGNTGELFF. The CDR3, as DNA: TGTGCCAGCAGCCCGTGGACAGGGGGAAACACCGGGGAGCTGTTTTTT.

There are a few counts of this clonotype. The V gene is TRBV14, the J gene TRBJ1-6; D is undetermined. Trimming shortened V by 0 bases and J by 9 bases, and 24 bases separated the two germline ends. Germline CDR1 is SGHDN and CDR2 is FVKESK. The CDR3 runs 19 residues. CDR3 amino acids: CASSQELLGPNFRSSPLHF. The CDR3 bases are TGTGCCAGCAGCCAAGAGTTACTAGGACCAAACTTTCGCTCTTCACCCCTCCACTTT.

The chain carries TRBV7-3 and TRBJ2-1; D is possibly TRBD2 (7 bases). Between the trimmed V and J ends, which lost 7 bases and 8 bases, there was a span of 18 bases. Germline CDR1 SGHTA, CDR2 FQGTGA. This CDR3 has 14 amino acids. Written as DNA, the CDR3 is TGTGCCAGCACGGTGGGGGGGCCACGCGATGAGCAGTTCTTC. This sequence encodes CASTVGGPRDEQFF.

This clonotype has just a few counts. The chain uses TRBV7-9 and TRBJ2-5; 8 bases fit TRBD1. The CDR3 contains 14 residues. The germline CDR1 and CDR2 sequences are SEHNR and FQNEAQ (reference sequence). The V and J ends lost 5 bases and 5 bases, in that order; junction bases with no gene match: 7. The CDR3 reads CASSARQGWETQYF. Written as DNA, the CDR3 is TGTGCCAGCAGCGCGCGACAGGGGTGGGAGACCCAGTACTTC.

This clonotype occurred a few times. CDR3 residues: CASHGGPYEQYF. Here the CDR3 DNA reads TGTGCCAGTCACGGGGGGCCCTACGAGCAGTACTTC. V usage is TRBV2 and J usage is TRBJ2-7; a weak D match, TRBD2 (7 bases). CDR1 and CDR2 from the germline V gene are SNHLY and FYNNEI. V shed 9 bases and J shed 2 bases, with 11 bases lying between them. The CDR3 contains 12 residues.

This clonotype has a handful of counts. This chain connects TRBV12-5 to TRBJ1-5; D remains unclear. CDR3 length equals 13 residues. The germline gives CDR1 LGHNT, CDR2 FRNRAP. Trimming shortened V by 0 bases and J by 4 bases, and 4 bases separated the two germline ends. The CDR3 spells CASGLVLNQPQHF. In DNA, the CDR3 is TGTGCTAGTGGTTTGGTATTAAATCAGCCCCAGCATTTT.

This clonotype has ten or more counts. The CDR3 DNA reads TGTGCCAGCAGCTTAGTGGCAGGGGGGAACACTGAAGCTTTCTTT. The encoded protein is CASSLVAGGNTEAFF. The chain has TRBV7-8 and TRBJ1-1; 7 bases are shared with TRBD1. This CDR3 contains 15 residues. J lost 1 base, V lost 1 base, and 3 bases had no gene match. Germline V gene lookup returns CDR1 SGHVS and CDR2 FQNEAQ.

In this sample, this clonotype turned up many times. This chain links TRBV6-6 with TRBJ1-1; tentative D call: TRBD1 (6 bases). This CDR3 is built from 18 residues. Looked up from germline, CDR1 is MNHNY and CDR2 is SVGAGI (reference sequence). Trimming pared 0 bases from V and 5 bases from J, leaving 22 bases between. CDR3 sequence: CASSYSPLGAGTSTEAFF. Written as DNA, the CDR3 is TGTGCCAGCAGTTACTCCCCACTCGGGGCGGGGACATCTACTGAAGCTTTCTTT.

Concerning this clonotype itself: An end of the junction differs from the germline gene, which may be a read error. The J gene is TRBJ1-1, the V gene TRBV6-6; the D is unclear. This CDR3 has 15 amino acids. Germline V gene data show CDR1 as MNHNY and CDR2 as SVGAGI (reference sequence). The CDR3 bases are TGTGCCAGCAGTTTTATAAGGAATCCGAACACTAAAGCTTTCTTT. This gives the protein CASSFIRNPNTKAFF.

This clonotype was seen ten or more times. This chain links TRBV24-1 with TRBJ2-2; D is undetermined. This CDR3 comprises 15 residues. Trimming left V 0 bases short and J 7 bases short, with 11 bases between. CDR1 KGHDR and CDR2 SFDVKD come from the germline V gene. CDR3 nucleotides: TGTGCCACCAGTGATTTGAAGGGTTCCGGCGGGGAGCTGTTTTTT. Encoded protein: CATSDLKGSGGELFF.

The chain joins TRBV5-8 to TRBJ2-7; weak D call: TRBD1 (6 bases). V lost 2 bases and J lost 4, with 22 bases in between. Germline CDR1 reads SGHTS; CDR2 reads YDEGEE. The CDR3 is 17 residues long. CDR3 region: CASSFPFGRGLDYEQYF. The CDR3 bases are TGTGCCAGCAGCTTTCCATTCGGAAGGGGGTTAGATTACGAGCAGTACTTC.

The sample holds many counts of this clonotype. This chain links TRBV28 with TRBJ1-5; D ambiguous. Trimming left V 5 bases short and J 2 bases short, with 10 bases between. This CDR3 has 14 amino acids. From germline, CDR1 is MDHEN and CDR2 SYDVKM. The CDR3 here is CASSGQQGNQPQHF. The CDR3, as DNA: TGTGCCAGCAGTGGGCAGCAAGGCAATCAGCCCCAGCATTTT.

As DNA, the CDR3 is TGCGCCAGCAGCCAAGAATCAGGGAGGCGGGGGGCTTTCTTT. Its translation: CASSQESGRRGAFF. The V call is TRBV4-1, the J call TRBJ1-1; D is possibly TRBD1 (5 bases). Trimming cost V 0 bases and J 11 bases, with 16 bases left between them. The germline V gene has CDR1 MGHRA and CDR2 YSYEKL. The CDR3 length is 14 residues.

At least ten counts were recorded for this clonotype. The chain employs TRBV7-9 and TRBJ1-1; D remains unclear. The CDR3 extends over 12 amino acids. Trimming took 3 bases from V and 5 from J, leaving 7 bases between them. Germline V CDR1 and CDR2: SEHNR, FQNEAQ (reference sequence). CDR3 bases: TGTGCCAGCAGCTTTGGAGATACTGAAGCTTTCTTT. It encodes CASSFGDTEAFF.

CDR3 in DNA: TGTGCCAGCAGTTCCCCGACAGTCATGAACACTGAAGCTTTCTTT. Translation: CASSSPTVMNTEAFF. The V and J genes are TRBV6-2 or TRBV6-3 and TRBJ1-1, with D tentatively TRBD1 (5 bases). Germline V gene data show CDR1 as MNHEY and CDR2 as SVGEGT. V was shortened by 4 bases and J by 0 bases, with 12 bases between the two germline ends. This CDR3 has 15 residues.